A single TCR beta chain is shown here with its context. As processed by the authors: Estimates of nucleated cell counts were drawn from the amplification of reference gene primers. The table came from immunoSEQ multiplex PCR; TCRdb's copy has only in-frame clones and leaves some out. V, J and clone size were drawn from that table, and D and trimming were deduced from the DNA. The sample lists around 99,000 clones; 65% to 90% were seen once. This sample is part of a study of blood T cell repertoires in COVID-19. Turning to the study itself: Researchers got acute and convalescent COVID-19 samples from the United States, Italy and Spain. In each case, the material was cDNA or gDNA derived from T cells, B-cell-depleted T cells, or PBMCs.

J gave up 0 bases and V 0 bases, and 10 bases lay outside the gene matches. Germline V CDR1 and CDR2: SGHRS, YFSETQ. There are 18 residues in the CDR3. This receptor was identified in a woman of 80 years or more with active or convalescent COVID-19. What was sequenced was peripheral blood. The chain combines TRBV5-1 with TRBJ2-7; 9 nucleotides line up with TRBD2. In DNA form, the CDR3 reads TGCGCCAGCAGCTTGGGACTAGCGGACAGAAGGAGCTCCTACGAGCAGTACTTC. It yields the protein CASSLGLADRRSSYEQYF.